A single sample gave rise to the 14 T cell receptor beta chains below, sequenced in a study of liver allograft versus peripheral blood T cells. Study summary: A comparison was made between T cell receptor repertoires in transplanted livers and those in recipients' peripheral blood.

Using its own MiXCR run on the reads, TCRdb lists one record per CDR3 protein. Of about 8,000 distinct CDR3 sequences in the sample, less than 20% were seen once. These receptors all come from a human patient who had a liver transplant. Among the T cells, some may be from the graft donor.

Judged by abundance, this clonotype is medium-sized. The chain carries TRBV28 and TRBJ2-1; 8 bases agree with TRBD2. V shed 10 bases, J shed 5 bases, and the junction held 13 bases outside the gene matches. Germline V gene sequence: CDR1 MDHEN, CDR2 SYDVKM. CDR3 size: 15 residues. CDR3 protein: CATFIQSGSDNEQFF. CDR3 bases: TGTGCCACCTTCATACAAAGCGGGAGCGACAATGAGCAGTTCTTC.

This clonotype is medium-sized within its sample. The CDR3 loop reads CASRDRGNEKLFF. The CDR3 nucleotides are TGTGCCAGCCGGGACAGGGGTAATGAAAAACTGTTTTTT. The V gene is TRBV28, the J gene TRBJ1-4; 10 bases are a match to TRBD1. V was clipped by 8 bases and J by 4 bases; unmatched bases: 1. Germline-derived CDR1 and CDR2 are MDHEN and SYDVKM. This CDR3 has 13 residues.

This clonotype was seen just once. The chain recombines TRBV20-1 with TRBJ2-1; 9 nucleotides line up with TRBD1. From germline, CDR1 is DFQATT and CDR2 SNEGSKA (reference sequence). The V and J ends lost 4 bases and 8 bases, in that order; junction bases with no gene match: 21. The CDR3 covers 18 residues. The CDR3 sequence is CSAIDGTGSSGGLDEQFF. The CDR3 nucleotides read TGCAGTGCTATTGACGGGACAGGGTCTAGCGGAGGTTTGGATGAGCAGTTCTTC.

The sample holds a few counts of this clonotype. This chain links TRBV7-9 with TRBJ2-3; D ambiguous. CDR3 length: 16 residues. From germline, CDR1 is SEHNR and CDR2 FQNEAQ (reference sequence). The V end lost 6 bases, the J end lost 1 base, and 17 bases lay between the germline ends. CDR3 DNA sequence: TGTGCCAGCAGGGAGACGTGGACCATGGGCACAGATACGCAGTATTTT. It encodes CASRETWTMGTDTQYF.

This clonotype was counted at least ten times. The chain combines TRBV19 with TRBJ1-1, with TRBD1 matching 7 bases. CDR3 length: 15 residues. The J segment lost 4 bases and the V segment lost 5 bases, leaving 10 bases of the junction unmatched. Looked up from germline, CDR1 is LNHDA and CDR2 is SQIVND (reference sequence). The CDR3 DNA reads as TGTGCCAGTAGTGAACAGGGGTCTTCGGGCACTGAAGCTTTCTTT. Residues: CASSEQGSSGTEAFF.

This clonotype occurred a few times. The V and J genes are TRBV7-9 and TRBJ2-5; 11 bases map to TRBD1. Germline values: CDR1 SEHNR, CDR2 FQNEAQ (reference sequence). CDR3 length: 14 residues. J gave up 5 bases and V 3 bases, and 2 bases lay outside the gene matches. The CDR3 spells CASSFRDRGETQYF. The CDR3 nucleotides are TGTGCCAGCAGCTTCCGGGACAGGGGGGAGACCCAGTACTTC.

This clonotype is labeled medium-sized. This rearrangement joins TRBV6-2 or TRBV6-3 to TRBJ1-5; maybe TRBD1 (6 bases). With 7 bases removed from V and 2 bases from J, the gap between germline ends came to 15 bases. Looked up from germline, CDR1 is MNHEY and CDR2 is SVGEGT. There are 15 residues in the CDR3. CDR3 coding DNA: TGTGCCAGCACGACAGCAGGGGAAGGCAATCAGCCCCAGCATTTT. This gives the protein CASTTAGEGNQPQHF.

This clonotype is categorized as medium-sized. V usage is TRBV6-2 or TRBV6-3 and J usage is TRBJ1-5, with a possible D match to TRBD1 (6 bases). The CDR3 extends over 15 amino acids. Trimming took 6 bases from V and 7 from J, leaving 19 bases between them. Germline lookup yields CDR1 MNHEY and CDR2 SVGEGT. The CDR3 loop reads CASSPRGGLGQPQHF. The CDR3 nucleotides read TGTGCCAGCAGCCCTCGGGGGGGGCTAGGCCAGCCCCAGCATTTT.

This clonotype counts as medium-sized. The chain is built from TRBV7-2 and TRBJ2-7; 9 nucleotides match TRBD1. J was trimmed by 4 bases and V by 3 bases; bases with no gene match: 7. The CDR3 spans 15 residues. Germline V gene lookup returns CDR1 SGHTA and CDR2 FQGNSA. The DNA for the CDR3 is TGTGCCAGCAGCTTCGTACAGGGGGCTGGGTACGAGCAGTACTTC. Amino acid sequence: CASSFVQGAGYEQYF.

This rearrangement joins TRBV20-1 to TRBJ2-2; D possibly matches TRBD1 or TRBD2 (5 bases each). This CDR3 spans 16 amino acids. The V gene lost 3 bases and the J gene lost 0 bases, with 14 bases spanning the gap. CDR1 and CDR2 from the germline V gene are DFQATT and SNEGSKA (reference sequence). The CDR3, as DNA: TGCAGTGCTAGGGAGCGGACAAGGGCGAACACCGGGGAGCTGTTTTTT. The encoded protein is CSARERTRANTGELFF.

By sample fraction, this clonotype is medium-sized. The chain couples TRBV18 to TRBJ1-1; no firm D call. CDR3 size: 15 residues. V lost 6 bases, J lost 4 bases, and 18 bases lay in between. CDR1 is KGHSH and CDR2 is LQKENI in the germline V gene. CDR3 in DNA: TGTGCCAGCTCCACCGTTCCGGGGAAGGCCACTGAAGCTTTCTTT. Protein product: CASSTVPGKATEAFF.

By share of the sample, this clonotype is medium-sized. This chain uses TRBV7-2 with TRBJ2-7; D might be TRBD1 (5 bases). V was trimmed by 2 bases and J by 6 bases, leaving 17 bases between them. This CDR3 has 15 residues. The V gene's germline CDR1 is SGHTA and CDR2 FQGNSA. CDR3 DNA: TGTGCCAGCAGCTTAATGAATTCAGGGTCCGTCGAGCAGTACTTC. This codes for CASSLMNSGSVEQYF.

This clonotype appeared a few times. The V gene is TRBV27, the J gene TRBJ1-1; no reliable D call. The V and J ends lost 4 bases and 6 bases respectively, with 21 bases between them. CDR1 is MNHEY, CDR2 SMNVEV, per germline (reference sequence). The CDR3 is 16 residues long. The CDR3 reads CASSSDDTLGRAEAFF. As DNA, the CDR3 is TGTGCCAGCAGTTCAGACGACACGCTTGGGCGCGCTGAAGCTTTCTTT.

This clonotype appeared once. V gene TRBV12-3 or TRBV12-4 combines with J gene TRBJ1-2, with D unclear. Deletions cut 1 base from V and 7 bases from J, with 10 bases between. The CDR3 is made up of 13 amino acids. CDR3 coding DNA: TGTGCCAGCAGTTTAGGGCAGAAAGGTGGCTACACCTTC. Translating gives CASSLGQKGGYTF.